This T cell receptor beta chain was captured in a study of shared clonotypes between healthy human individuals. Whole-study results and caveats: Larger richness was generally estimated for naive than memory subsets.

CDR1 and CDR2 from the germline V gene are MNHNS and SASEGT. The V end lost 0 bases, the J end lost 10 bases, and 18 bases lay between the germline ends. The CDR3 has 15 residues. With regard to this clone: Its antigen is unidentified.

Some clones are missing from TCRdb's copy, which holds only in-frame ones; the method was immunoSEQ multiplex PCR. This sample has some 2,000,000 clones, with under 97% found just once. This clonotype was sampled from a man between 18 and 35 years old in good health. The genes are TRBV6-1 and TRBJ1-2; no reliable D call. Sequenced material: naive CD4+ T cells sorted from blood. Subset indicated: CD45RA+ positively selected. CDR3 loop: CASSEAGLGKGIYTF. The CDR3 DNA is TGTGCCAGCAGTGAAGCGGGCCTGGGGAAGGGTATCTACACCTTC.